This T cell receptor (beta chain) was obtained from a study of shared clonotypes between healthy human individuals. The wider study: Three plates were used per donor for CD4 naive, three for CD4 memory, two for CD8 naive and one for CD8 memory.

Measured with immunoSEQ multiplex PCR; TCRdb has only the in-frame clones, and not every one. The sample consists of some 600,000 clones, 95% to 96% of them appearing once. CD45RO-negative, CCR7-selected cells formed the naive CD8 fraction, which excluded terminally differentiated effector memory CD45RA+ cells. Every one of the donors was a Caucasian adult that lived in Nashville, Tennessee. The study's findings and limits: Donor clonotype sharing was expected to depend on sequencing depth. Compared with memory subsets, naive subsets generally had larger estimated richness.

V shed 6 bases and J shed 1 base, with 10 bases lying between them. CDR1 is SNHLY and CDR2 is FYNNEI in the germline V gene. This CDR3 is built from 14 residues. For this clone: No antigen is known for it.

The J gene is TRBJ1-5, the V gene TRBV2; D is possibly TRBD1 (6 bases). This TCR came from a woman in her twenties or thirties in good health. Sequencing was performed on naive CD8+ T cells sorted from blood. CDR3 DNA: TGTGCCAGCAGGGGCAGGGGCAGCAATCAGCCCCAGCATTTT. Encoded protein: CASRGRGSNQPQHF.